Listed below are T cell receptor beta chains from one sample, sequenced in a study of neurological immune-mediated disorders. TCRdb reprocessed the 5' RACE reads via MiXCR and lists one record per CDR3 protein. The repertoire consists of 25,000 to 30,000 distinct CDR3 sequences, with about an eighth occurring once and the leading ten covering about 5.6%. The sequencing sample was made of PBMCs. These receptor sequences come from a woman aged 55-69 years in good health. Each CDR3 is given with its conserved first and last residue. A D gene is named only where the DNA matches it firmly. Clone size is stated in some rows and not others, as once, few, many or a class when expanded.

V gene	clone size	D gene	J gene	CDR3 protein	CDR3 DNA
TRBV5-1	many	TRBD1	TRBJ2-7	CASSLLQGPYEQYF	TGCGCCAGCAGCTTGCTACAGGGGCCCTACGAGCAGTACTTC
TRBV27	few	.	TRBJ2-3	CASSLRDFTDTQYF	TGTGCCAGCAGTTTACGGGATTTCACAGATACGCAGTATTTT
TRBV3-1	many	.	TRBJ2-1	CASSKIHNEQFF	TGTGCCAGCAGTAAAATCCACAATGAGCAGTTCTTC
TRBV11-2	.	TRBD1	TRBJ2-1	CASTRWGTVVNELFF	TGTGCCAGCACCCGGTGGGGGACAGTGGTGAATGAGCTGTTCTTC
TRBV6-5	many	.	TRBJ2-7	CARVYEQYF	TGTGCCAGGGTCTACGAGCAGTACTTC
TRBV20-1	.	TRBD1	TRBJ2-7	CSPGTGEAYEQYF	TGCAGCCCCGGGACAGGGGAGGCATACGAGCAGTACTTC
TRBV3-1	many	.	TRBJ2-6	CASSQVLGGGDSGANVLTF	TGTGCCAGCAGCCAAGTACTGGGGGGAGGTGACTCTGGGGCCAACGTCCTGACTTTC
TRBV5-1	many	TRBD2	TRBJ2-5	CASSAGRTIGTSWETQYF	TGCGCCAGCAGCGCTGGAAGGACAATCGGGACTAGCTGGGAGACCCAGTACTTC
TRBV20-1	many	.	TRBJ2-7	CSASTGGGFYEQYF	TGCAGTGCTAGCACCGGGGGAGGTTTTTACGAGCAGTACTTC
TRBV7-2	many	TRBD2	TRBJ2-3	CASSSAGGFSSTDTQYF	TGTGCCAGCAGCTCAGCGGGGGGATTCTCTAGCACAGATACGCAGTATTTT
TRBV3-1	many	.	TRBJ1-1	CASTVRGNTEAFF	TGTGCCAGCACGGTAAGGGGGAACACTGAAGCTTTCTTT
TRBV5-1	many	TRBD2	TRBJ2-7	CASSFSGLAGDEQYF	TGCGCCAGCAGCTTTTCGGGACTAGCGGGGGACGAGCAGTACTTC
TRBV7-2	few	.	TRBJ2-7	CASSLGGGVAYEQYF	TGTGCCAGCAGCTTAGGGGGAGGCGTAGCCTACGAGCAGTACTTC
TRBV15	many	.	TRBJ1-5	CATSRDWGGLVNQPQHF	TGTGCCACCAGCAGAGATTGGGGGGGACTAGTCAATCAGCCCCAGCATTTT
TRBV18	.	.	TRBJ2-7	CASSGGTYEQYF	TGTGCCAGCTCAGGGGGGACCTACGAGCAGTACTTC
TRBV7-2	many	.	TRBJ1-1	CASSATGEGKAFF	TGTGCCAGCAGCGCGACAGGAGAGGGGAAAGCTTTCTTT
TRBV28	many	.	TRBJ1-2	CASSPRQDNYGYTF	TGTGCCAGCAGTCCACGACAAGATAACTATGGCTACACCTTC
TRBV5-1	few	.	TRBJ2-5	CASSSPMTQYF	TGCGCCAGCAGCTCCCCTATGACCCAGTACTTC
TRBV20-1	many	.	TRBJ1-5	CSARGEGPGGRQPQHF	TGCAGTGCTAGAGGGGAGGGACCGGGGGGTCGTCAGCCCCAGCATTTT
TRBV29-1	many	TRBD1	TRBJ1-1	CSGVQGYTEAFF	TGCAGCGGGGTACAGGGGTACACTGAAGCTTTCTTT
TRBV9	many	.	TRBJ1-3	CASSATVSGNTIYF	TGTGCCAGCAGCGCCACAGTCTCTGGAAACACCATATATTTT
TRBV5-1	.	.	TRBJ2-5	CASSVTLVGGQETQYF	TGCGCCAGCAGCGTTACCCTTGTGGGAGGTCAAGAGACCCAGTACTTC